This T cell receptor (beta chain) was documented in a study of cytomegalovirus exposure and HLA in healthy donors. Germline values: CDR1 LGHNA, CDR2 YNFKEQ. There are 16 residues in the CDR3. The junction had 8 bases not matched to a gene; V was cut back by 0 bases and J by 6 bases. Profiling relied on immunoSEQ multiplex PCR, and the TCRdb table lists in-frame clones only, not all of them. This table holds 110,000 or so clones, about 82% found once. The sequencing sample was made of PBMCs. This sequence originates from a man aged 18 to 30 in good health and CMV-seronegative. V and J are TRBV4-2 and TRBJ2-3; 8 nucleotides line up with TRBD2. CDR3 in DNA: TGTGCCAGCAGCCAAGAGCCCAGCGGGGGTTGGGATACGCAGTATTTT. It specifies CASSQEPSGGWDTQYF.